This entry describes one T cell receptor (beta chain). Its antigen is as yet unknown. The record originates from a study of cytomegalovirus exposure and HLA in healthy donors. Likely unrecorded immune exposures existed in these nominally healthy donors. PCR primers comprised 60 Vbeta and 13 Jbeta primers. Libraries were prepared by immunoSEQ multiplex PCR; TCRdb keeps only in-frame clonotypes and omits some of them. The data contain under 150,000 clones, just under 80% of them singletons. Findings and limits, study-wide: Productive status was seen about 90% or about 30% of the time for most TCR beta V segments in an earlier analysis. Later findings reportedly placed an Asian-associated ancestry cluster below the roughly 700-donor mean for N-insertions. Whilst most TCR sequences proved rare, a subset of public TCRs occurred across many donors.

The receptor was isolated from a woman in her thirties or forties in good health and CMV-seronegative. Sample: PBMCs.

The DNA for the CDR3 is TGTGCCTGGAGTCGACCGCGATGGGACAGGGGTAACTATGGCTACACCTTC. Its translation is CAWSRPRWDRGNYGYTF. V is TRBV30 and J is TRBJ1-2; 10 bases match TRBD1. The germline CDR1 and CDR2 sequences are GTSNPN and SVGIG (reference sequence). Trimming at V came to 2 bases and at J to 1 base, leaving 10 bases not matched to a gene. CDR3 length: 17 amino acids. Based on the CDR3 plus reference TRBV30 and TRBJ1-2, the full variable domain is SQTIHQWPATLVQPVGSPLSLECTVEGTSNPNLYWYRQAAGRGLQLLFYSVGIGQISSEVPQNLSASRPQDRQFILSSKKLLLSDSGFYLCAWSRPRWDRGNYGYTFGSGTRLTVV.